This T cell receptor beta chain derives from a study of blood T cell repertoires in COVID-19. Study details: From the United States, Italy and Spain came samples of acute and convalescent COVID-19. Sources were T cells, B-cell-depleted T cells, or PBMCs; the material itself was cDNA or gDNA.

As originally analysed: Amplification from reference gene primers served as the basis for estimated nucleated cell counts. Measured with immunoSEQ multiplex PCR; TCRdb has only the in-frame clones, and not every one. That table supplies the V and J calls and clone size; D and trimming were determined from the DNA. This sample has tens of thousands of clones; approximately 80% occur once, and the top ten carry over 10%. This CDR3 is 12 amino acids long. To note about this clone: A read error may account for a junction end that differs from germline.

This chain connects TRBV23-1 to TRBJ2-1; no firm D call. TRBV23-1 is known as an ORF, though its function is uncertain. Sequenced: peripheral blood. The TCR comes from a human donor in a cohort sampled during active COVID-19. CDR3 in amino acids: CYTAAPYNEQFF. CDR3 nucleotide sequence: TGTTATACAGCCGCACCCTACAATGAGCAGTTCTTC.